What follows are 8 T cell receptor beta chains derived from one specimen sequenced in a study of blood T cell repertoires in COVID-19. Measured with immunoSEQ multiplex PCR; TCRdb has only the in-frame clones, and not every one. Among about 140,000 clones listed, about 89% were seen once. The specimen sequenced was peripheral blood. Receptors were obtained from a man in his fifties who had recovered from COVID-19.

The gene calls are TRBV6-6 and TRBJ2-3; 8 nucleotides match TRBD2. This CDR3 has 14 residues. Germline V gives CDR1 MNHNY, CDR2 SVGAGI (reference sequence). V lost 9 bases and J lost 3; bases outside the gene matches: 8. CDR3 amino acids: CASKSGGLTDTQYF. CDR3 DNA: TGTGCCAGTAAAAGCGGGGGTCTTACAGATACGCAGTATTTT.

The chain is built from TRBV7-9 and TRBJ1-4; TRBD1 matches 8 bases. V shed 6 bases, J shed 7 bases, and the junction held 4 bases outside the gene matches. Germline V gives CDR1 SEHNR, CDR2 FQNEAQ (reference sequence). The length of the CDR3 is 13 residues. This CDR3 reads CASSTGQGEKLFF. DNA of the CDR3: TGTGCCAGCAGTACTGGACAGGGTGAAAAACTGTTTTTT.

V usage is TRBV7-9 and J usage is TRBJ2-7; no clear D gene. With 6 bases removed from V and 3 bases from J, the gap between germline ends came to 9 bases. The germline V gene has CDR1 SEHNR and CDR2 FQNEAQ (reference sequence). This CDR3 spans 12 amino acids. This chain's CDR3 is CASSSRFYEQYF. CDR3 in DNA: TGTGCCAGCAGTTCCCGTTTCTACGAGCAGTACTTC.

The J gene is TRBJ2-7, the V gene TRBV29-1, with D perhaps TRBD2 (6 bases). V was pared by 7 bases and J by 6 bases, with 13 bases between. CDR1 and CDR2 (germline): SQVTM, ANQGSEA. The CDR3 runs to 11 residues. CDR3 in DNA: TGCAGCGCTACTTTCGGGGGCGAGCAGTACTTC. As protein: CSATFGGEQYF.

The V call is TRBV30, the J call TRBJ2-5; TRBD1 aligns across 7 bases. This CDR3 region has 13 residues. The J segment lost 4 bases and the V segment lost 3 bases, leaving 5 bases of the junction unmatched. Looked up from germline, CDR1 is GTSNPN and CDR2 is SVGIG (reference sequence). The CDR3 DNA is TGTGCCTGGAGGAGAGGGGGCTCAGAGACCCAGTACTTC. This gives the protein CAWRRGGSETQYF.

This chain connects TRBV3-1 (or the pseudogene TRBV3-2) to TRBJ2-5; 11 bases line up with TRBD2. Germline-derived CDR1 and CDR2 are LGHDT and YNNKEL (reference sequence). J gave up 8 bases and V 3 bases, and 5 bases lay outside the gene matches. The CDR3 extends over 14 amino acids. The CDR3 DNA is TGTGCCAGCAGCCAGGACACTAGCGGGGGCACCCAGTACTTC. Its translation: CASSQDTSGGTQYF.

This clone was seen once. This rearrangement joins TRBV2 to TRBJ2-3; 7 bases are a match to TRBD2. The CDR3 sequence is 17 residues long. With V trimmed by 5 bases and J by 0 bases, 11 bases remained unmatched. CDR1 SNHLY and CDR2 FYNNEI come from the germline V gene. CDR3 bases: TGTGCCAGCAGTCGAGAGTCGGGACTACTGAGCACAGATACGCAGTATTTT. Translation: CASSRESGLLSTDTQYF.

The V call is TRBV4-2, the J call TRBJ1-2, with 7 positions matching TRBD1. In germline, CDR1 is LGHNA, CDR2 YNFKEQ. The CDR3 runs 16 residues. Germline trimming cut 2 bases from V and 0 bases from J; bases unmatched to any gene: 6. CDR3 bases: TGTGCCAGCAGCCAATACGTGACAGGGTCTAACTATGGCTACACCTTC. Protein sequence: CASSQYVTGSNYGYTF.